This T cell receptor (beta chain) was retrieved from a study of T-cell memory formation after mild COVID-19. The overall study: Among the donors, TCR clusters were largely specific to each donor. Notes on the study in general: Clones contracting over day 15 to 85 were CD4/CD8 balanced, with later expanders leaning CD4+. The main location of contracting CD4+ clones was CM and EM, and that of contracting CD8+ clones was EMRA.

Remarks on this clonotype: The antigen is undetermined.

Constant-segment primers were used for 5'RACE, and the resulting TCR alpha and TCR beta cDNA libraries carried sample barcodes and UMIs. TCRdb fed the 5' RACE reads into MiXCR, producing one record per CDR3 protein. The sample shows just over 150,000 distinct CDR3 sequences, roughly 30% of them seen only once. J was trimmed by 10 bases and V by 4 bases; bases with no gene match: 16. Germline lookup yields CDR1 SEHNR and CDR2 FQNEAQ (reference sequence). This CDR3 comprises 18 residues. V and J are TRBV7-9 and TRBJ2-1; 13 bases match TRBD2. The receptor was isolated from an adult woman who had mild COVID-19 (a few samples of this study predate the infection). Cell type and time point are not known. Input material: PBMCs or a T cell subset sorted from them (not recorded which). CDR3 in DNA: TGTGCCAGCAGCTCGGGACTAGCGGGGATCGTCTACAATGTAGAGCAGTTCTTC. Translating it yields CASSSGLAGIVYNVEQFF.